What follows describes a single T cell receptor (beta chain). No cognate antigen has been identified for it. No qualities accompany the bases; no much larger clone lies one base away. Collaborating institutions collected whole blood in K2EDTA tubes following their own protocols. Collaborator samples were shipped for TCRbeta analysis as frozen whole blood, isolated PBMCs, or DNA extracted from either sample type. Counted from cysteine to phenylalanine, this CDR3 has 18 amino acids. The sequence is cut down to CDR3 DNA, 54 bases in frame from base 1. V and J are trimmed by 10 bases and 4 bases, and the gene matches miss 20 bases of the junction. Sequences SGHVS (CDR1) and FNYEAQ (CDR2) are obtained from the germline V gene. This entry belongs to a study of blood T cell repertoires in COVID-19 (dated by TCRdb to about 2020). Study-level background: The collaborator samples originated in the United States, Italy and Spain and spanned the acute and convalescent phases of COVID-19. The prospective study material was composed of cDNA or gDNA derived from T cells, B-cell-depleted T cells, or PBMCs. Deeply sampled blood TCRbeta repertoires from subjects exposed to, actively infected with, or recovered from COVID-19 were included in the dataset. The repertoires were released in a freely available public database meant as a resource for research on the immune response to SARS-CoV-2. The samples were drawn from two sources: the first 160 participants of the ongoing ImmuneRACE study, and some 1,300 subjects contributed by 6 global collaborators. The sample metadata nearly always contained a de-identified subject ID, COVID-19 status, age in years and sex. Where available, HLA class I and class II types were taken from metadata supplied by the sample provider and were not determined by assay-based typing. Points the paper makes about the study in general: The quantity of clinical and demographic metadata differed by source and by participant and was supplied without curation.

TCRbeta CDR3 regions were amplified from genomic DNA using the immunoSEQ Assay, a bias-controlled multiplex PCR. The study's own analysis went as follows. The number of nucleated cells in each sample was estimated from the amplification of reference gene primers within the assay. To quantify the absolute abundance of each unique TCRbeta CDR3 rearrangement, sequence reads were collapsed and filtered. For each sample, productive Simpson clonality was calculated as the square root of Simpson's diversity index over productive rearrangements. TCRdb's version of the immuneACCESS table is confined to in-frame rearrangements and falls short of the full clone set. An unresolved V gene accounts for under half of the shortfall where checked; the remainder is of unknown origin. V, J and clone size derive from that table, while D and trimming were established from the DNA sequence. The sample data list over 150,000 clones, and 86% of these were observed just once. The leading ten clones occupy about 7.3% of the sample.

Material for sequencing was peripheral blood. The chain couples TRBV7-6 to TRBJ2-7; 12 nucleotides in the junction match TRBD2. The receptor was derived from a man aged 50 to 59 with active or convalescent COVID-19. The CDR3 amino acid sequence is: CANFSGTSGPKNSYEQYF. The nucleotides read TGTGCCAACTTTAGCGGGACTAGCGGGCCGAAAAACTCTTACGAGCAGTACTTC. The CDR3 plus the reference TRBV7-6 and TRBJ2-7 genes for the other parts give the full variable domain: GAGVSQSPRYKVTKRGQDVALRCDPISGHVSLYWYRQALGQGPEFLTYFNYEAQQDKSGLPNDRFSAERPEGSISTLTIQRTEQRDSAMYRCANFSGTSGPKNSYEQYFGPGTRLTVT.